This T cell receptor beta chain was profiled in a study of T cell responses to AZD1222 COVID-19 vaccine (dated by TCRdb to about 2021). In terms of the full investigation: AZD1222 recipients whose second dose came at about 4 weeks and those whose second dose came at about 12 weeks were combined into one group, since spike-specific TCR depth and breadth did not differ between the two schedules. TCR sequencing was performed for about 240 trial participants, of whom about 200 were given two doses of AZD1222 and about 25 were given two doses of MenACWY control vaccine. Enrollment into the trials was organized by age into subgroups of 18-55, 56-69 and 70-plus years, and those subgroups contained roughly 160, 29 and 62 TCR-sequenced participants, respectively.

As encoded in the germline V gene, CDR1 is ENHRY while CDR2 is SYGVKD. Its CDR3 holds 16 amino acids, cysteine through phenylalanine. The read is trimmed to its CDR3 DNA, 48 bases read in frame from base 1. Summary of the overall study and its limitations: Conclusions about previously exposed vaccinees are limited, since just a handful of AZD1222 recipients were seropositive for SARS-CoV-2 at baseline. Reportedly, almost half of the unique spike-specific TCRs recognized epitopes lying outside the regions that are mutated in the B.1.351 and B.1.1.7 variants. Participants were mostly white British, with more females than males. The authors suggested clonal diversity may have been underestimated. CD4 TCRs associated with the vaccine covered the entire spike protein, and the dominant responses were in regions 160-218 and 743-854. The 56-69-year group was small, and its depth increase did not reach significance, likely because of low power. Because no day 14 peak-response samples were available, repertoires were characterized only after the peak T cell response. After two AZD1222 doses, spike-specific TCR breadth and depth were significantly higher than at day 0 and than in MenACWY recipients.

The CDR3 regions of human TCRbeta chains were subjected to immunosequencing. As for the original processing: TCRs in the repertoires were matched against a reference library of SARS-CoV-2-specific TCRs that had been generated with the MIRA antigen-specificity platform. Breadth meant the fraction of unique TCRs that were SARS-CoV-2-associated, whereas depth meant the fraction of total T cells that were SARS-CoV-2-associated. Using the MIRA data, each spike-specific TCR was assigned both to the spike region to which the TCR was reactive and to a CD4 or CD8 class. Log10-transformed breadth and depth values were compared by one-way ANOVA with Sidak's multiple comparisons tests. TCRdb limited this immuneACCESS table to in-frame rearrangements with V and J called. A share of clones is missing; checked studies link under half to unresolved V genes, and the rest is unexplained. The DNA was the basis for D and trimming; V, J and clone size are from that table. This sample has 95,000 to 150,000 clones in its table, and 88% of those were observed once. Of the sample, 4% to 5.5% is held by the ten largest clones.

Concerning this clone itself: The antigen it binds to is not known. Base qualities are not provided; no much larger clone lies one nucleotide away.

According to the study, the label for this sample's time point signals: baseline before first vaccination. Vaccinee samples were obtained from the UK trials COV001 and COV002, which included a single-blind randomized controlled phase 2/3 trial of AZD1222 (ChAdOx1 nCoV-19) in healthy adults. For TCRbeta chain sequencing, PBMC samples were collected from trial participants at day 0 and at day 28 after the second dose. This chain joins TRBV10-3 to TRBJ1-1; possibly the D gene is TRBD1, per 6 matching bases. Here the sequenced sample was peripheral blood, taken on day 0 of AZD1222 vaccination. The source of this sequence is an adult in good health. The CDR3 protein: CAIKRAGDQLGSEAFF. The DNA sequence is TGTGCAATTAAACGGGCAGGGGATCAGTTGGGCTCTGAAGCTTTCTTT.